This T cell receptor beta chain was observed in a study of blood T cell repertoires in COVID-19. About the research overall: Spain, Italy and the United States supplied samples that represented acute and convalescent COVID-19.

Assay: immunoSEQ multiplex PCR; the TCRdb copy retains only in-frame clones and omits some. This table holds 300,000 to 450,000 clones, about 87% found once. Germline loops: CDR1 KGHSH, CDR2 LQKENI. Trimming cost V 3 bases and J 4 bases, with 18 bases left between them. The CDR3 sequence is 16 residues long. Sequenced input: PBMCs or T cells enriched from blood (not recorded which). The J gene is TRBJ1-1, the V gene TRBV18; possible D gene TRBD1, 6 bases. The receptor was derived from a man aged 40-49 years in a cohort exposed to, infected with or recovered from COVID-19 (not recorded which). The CDR3 DNA follows: TGTGCCAGCTCACCCCGAGGGGGAGAAGGGGTCACTGAAGCTTTCTTT. It encodes CASSPRGGEGVTEAFF.